This TCR beta chain stems from a study of blood T cell repertoires in COVID-19. Study summary: Acute and convalescent COVID-19 samples came from the United States, Italy and Spain. Nucleic acid was either cDNA or gDNA, and it came from T cells, B-cell-depleted T cells, or PBMCs.

Authors' processing steps: Reference gene primer amplification gave nucleated cell count estimates. Assay: immunoSEQ multiplex PCR; the TCRdb copy retains only in-frame clones and omits some. V and J calls and clone size are given by that table; D and trimming were obtained from the DNA. The repertoire consists of over 200,000 clones, with 88% occurring once and the leading ten covering around 0.99%. The CDR3 covers 15 residues. Germline-derived CDR1 and CDR2 are KGHSH and LQKENI. V lost 2 bases, J lost 4 bases, and 11 bases lay in between. This receptor was identified in a woman aged 40 to 50 who had recovered from COVID-19. The V and J genes are TRBV18 and TRBJ2-2, with D unclear. The sequencing input was peripheral blood. The CDR3 spells CASSPLEPPTGELFF. CDR3 DNA sequence: TGTGCCAGCTCACCATTAGAACCACCCACCGGGGAGCTGTTTTTT.